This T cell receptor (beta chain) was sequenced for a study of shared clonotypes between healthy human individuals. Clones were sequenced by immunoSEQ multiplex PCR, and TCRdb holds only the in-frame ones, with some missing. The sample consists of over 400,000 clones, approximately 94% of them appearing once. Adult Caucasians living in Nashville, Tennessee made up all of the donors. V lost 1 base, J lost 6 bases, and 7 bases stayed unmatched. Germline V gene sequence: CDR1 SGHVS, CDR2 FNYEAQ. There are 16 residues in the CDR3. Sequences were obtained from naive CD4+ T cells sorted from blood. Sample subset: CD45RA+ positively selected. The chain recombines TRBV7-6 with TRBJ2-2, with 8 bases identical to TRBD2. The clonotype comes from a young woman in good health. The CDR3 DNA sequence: TGTGCCAGCAGCTTAGGTCCGGGAGGGATTGCCGGGGAGCTGTTTTTT. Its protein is CASSLGPGGIAGELFF.